The 24 T cell receptor beta chains reported below all come from one sample, sequenced in a study of T-cell reconstitution after alpha-beta-depleted transplantation in children. Unique molecular identifiers were used in preparing the TCRbeta library. TCRdb re-derived calls from the PCR reads in MiXCR, one entry per CDR3 protein. The profile shows roughly 500,000 distinct CDR3 sequences, 8% to 11% of them singletons. The specimen comprised PBMCs, sampled before TCRalphabeta/CD19-depleted stem cell transplant. Every receptor here comes from a child aged 2-15 years with inherited bone marrow failure, due to receive a stem cell transplant.

This clonotype was observed at least ten times. The rearrangement uses TRBV4-3 and TRBJ2-1; 8 nucleotides match TRBD2. The CDR3 totals 16 residues. V lost 3 bases to trimming and J lost 5 bases; unmatched junction nucleotides: 9. Germline CDR1 is LGHNA and CDR2 is YSLEER. CDR3 nucleotide sequence: TGCGCCAGCAGCCACCCTCGAGCGGGAGTTGACAATGAGCAGTTCTTC. Translated, it gives CASSHPRAGVDNEQFF.

This clonotype has at least ten counts. The rearrangement uses TRBV30 and TRBJ1-4; the D gene is possibly TRBD1 (6 bases). CDR1 and CDR2 (germline): GTSNPN, SVGIG (reference sequence). V lost 2 bases and J 7 bases, leaving 14 bases between the germline ends. The CDR3 runs to 14 residues. CDR3 sequence: CAWSTDSRGEKLFF. The CDR3 DNA follows: TGTGCCTGGAGTACGGACAGCCGGGGTGAAAAACTGTTTTTT.

This clonotype was counted ten times or more. The chain joins TRBV19 to TRBJ1-2; TRBD1 matches 10 bases. V was clipped by 6 bases and J by 0 bases; unmatched bases: 13. CDR1 is LNHDA and CDR2 is SQIVND in the germline V gene (reference sequence). This CDR3 contains 18 residues. The CDR3: CASSLGPGQGTTNYGYTF. CDR3 DNA sequence: TGTGCCAGTAGCCTAGGCCCGGGACAGGGGACTACTAACTATGGCTACACCTTC.

This clonotype was seen ten or more times. This rearrangement joins TRBV10-2 to TRBJ1-6; D may be TRBD1 (5 bases). V was shortened by 7 bases and J by 8 bases, with 12 bases between the two germline ends. The CDR3 is 13 residues long. CDR1 is WSHSY and CDR2 is SAAADI in the germline V gene. CDR3 sequence reads: CASTLGVDSPLHF. CDR3 DNA sequence: TGCGCCAGCACGTTAGGGGTTGATTCACCCCTCCACTTT.

At least ten counts were recorded for this clonotype. The J gene is TRBJ2-6, the V gene TRBV28; D not certain. V was shortened by 5 bases and J by 1 base, with 18 bases between the two germline ends. CDR1 MDHEN and CDR2 SYDVKM come from the germline V gene. The CDR3 runs 18 residues. CDR3 sequence (DNA): TGTGCCAGCAGTCTCCGCGTGGCGCGATGGTCTGGGGCCAACGTCCTGACTTTC. Translation gives CASSLRVARWSGANVLTF.

This clonotype was seen only a few times. This chain joins TRBV18 and TRBJ1-5; perhaps TRBD1 as D (6 bases). Germline V lookup: CDR1 KGHSH, CDR2 LQKENI. V lost 4 bases and J 4 bases, leaving 14 bases between the germline ends. The length of the CDR3 is 15 residues. The CDR3 sequence: CASSLGYRVNQPQHF. Here the CDR3 DNA reads TGTGCCAGCTCACTGGGCTACAGGGTAAATCAGCCCCAGCATTTT.

This clonotype was observed at least ten times. The chain has TRBV7-2 and TRBJ2-4; D unresolved. V was cut by 2 bases and J by 7 bases, with 9 bases left in between. The CDR3 has 13 amino acids. CDR1 is SGHTA and CDR2 is FQGNSA in the germline V gene. The CDR3 reads CASSLHSPNIQYF. The CDR3 bases are TGTGCCAGCAGCTTACATAGCCCGAACATTCAGTACTTC.

This clonotype was recorded at least ten times. The rearrangement joins TRBV20-1 to TRBJ2-7; no reliable D call. Germline CDR1 DFQATT, CDR2 SNEGSKA (reference sequence). The length of the CDR3 is 15 residues. Trimming pared 1 base from V and 0 bases from J, leaving 13 bases between. The DNA for the CDR3 is TGCAGTGCTAGAGGCACACTCCCCCTCTCCTACGAGCAGTACTTC. The encoded protein is CSARGTLPLSYEQYF.

Ten or more counts support this clonotype. The chain uses TRBV5-1 and TRBJ2-2; 7 nucleotides match TRBD2. The CDR3 length is 16 residues. Germline V gene sequence: CDR1 SGHRS, CDR2 YFSETQ. V shed 0 bases, J shed 4 bases, and the junction held 6 bases outside the gene matches. CDR3 in amino acids: CASSLEAGYGTGELFF. CDR3 sequence (DNA): TGCGCCAGCAGCTTGGAAGCGGGGTACGGCACCGGGGAGCTGTTTTTT.

This clonotype was detected many times. This chain joins TRBV7-9 and TRBJ2-7, with D possibly being TRBD1 or TRBD2 (5 bases each). The CDR3 is 16 residues long. V was shortened by 5 bases and J by 1 base, with 18 bases between the two germline ends. Germline loops: CDR1 SEHNR, CDR2 FQNEAQ (reference sequence). CDR3: CASSQTGTVLSYEQYF. CDR3 coding DNA: TGTGCCAGCAGCCAAACCGGGACGGTCCTTTCCTACGAGCAGTACTTC. The complete variable domain, with remaining parts taken from reference TRBV7-9 and TRBJ2-7, reads DTGVSQNPRHKITKRGQNVTFRCDPISEHNRLYWYRQTLGQGPEFLTYFQNEAQLEKSRLLSDRFSAERPKGSFSTLEIQRTEQGDSAMYLCASSQTGTVLSYEQYFGPGTRLTVT.

This clonotype came up many times. The rearrangement joins TRBV27 to TRBJ2-2; 11 nucleotides align to TRBD2. V trimming: 7 bases; J trimming: 0 bases; junction bases outside the gene matches: 7. Germline lookup yields CDR1 MNHEY and CDR2 SMNVEV (reference sequence). This CDR3 region has 17 residues. For the CDR3, the DNA is TGTGCCAGCACTGGTAGCGGGAGGGTCACGAACACCGGGGAGCTGTTTTTT. This encodes CASTGSGRVTNTGELFF.

This clonotype was recorded many times. DNA for the CDR3: TGTGCCAGCAGTGAAAACCAAAATGAGCAGTTCTTC. It specifies CASSENQNEQFF. The chain carries TRBV2 and TRBJ2-1; no definite D call. Trimming removed 2 bases at V and 7 bases at J, with 6 bases between. CDR3 length equals 12 residues. CDR1 and CDR2 from the germline V gene are SNHLY and FYNNEI. Together with reference TRBV2 and TRBJ2-1, the CDR3 gives the full variable domain: EPEVTQTPSHQVTQMGQEVILRCVPISNHLYFYWYRQILGQKVEFLVSFYNNEISEKSEIFDDQFSVERPDGSNFTLKIRSTKLEDSAMYFCASSENQNEQFFGPGTRLTVL.

As concerns this clonotype: A much larger clonotype is one base distant, so this may be a read error. This chain connects TRBV18 to TRBJ2-3; possibly TRBD1 for D (5 bases). The germline CDR1 and CDR2 sequences are KGHSH and LQKENI. This CDR3 region has 15 residues. V was trimmed by 3 bases and J by 2 bases, leaving 12 bases between them. This chain's CDR3 is CASSPTVSDTDTQYF. The CDR3, as DNA: TGTGCCAGCTCACCGACAGTATCGGACACAGATACGCAGTATTTT.

There are a few counts of this clonotype. The chain carries TRBV6-2 or TRBV6-3 and TRBJ2-3; D unresolved. The CDR3 is made up of 14 amino acids. Trimming shortened V by 2 bases and J by 4 bases, and 10 bases separated the two germline ends. CDR1 and CDR2 from the germline V gene are MNHEY and SVGEGT. CDR3 sequence: CASSYRRPADTQYF. CDR3 sequence (DNA): TGTGCCAGCAGTTACAGACGCCCCGCAGATACGCAGTATTTT.

The V call is TRBV7-9, the J call TRBJ2-7; D ambiguous. CDR1 is SEHNR, CDR2 FQNEAQ, per germline (reference sequence). This CDR3 comprises 17 residues. The ends were cut back, 3 bases at V and 7 bases at J, with 25 bases in the middle. The DNA of the CDR3 is TGTGCCAGCAGCTTTTATTGGGGTTTGGCTAGAGAATCGGAGCAGTACTTC. Amino acids: CASSFYWGLARESEQYF.

At least ten counts were recorded for this clonotype. The V gene is TRBV11-2, the J gene TRBJ1-2; 7 bases match TRBD1. The CDR3 totals 14 residues. J gave up 7 bases and V 3 bases, and 8 bases lay outside the gene matches. CDR1 and CDR2 from the germline V gene are SGHAT and FQNNGV. CDR3 coding DNA: TGTGCCAGCAGCTTCACTTCCGGGACAGTTGGCTACACCTTC. Its translation: CASSFTSGTVGYTF.

There are many counts of this clonotype. J is TRBJ2-7 and V is TRBV28; 9 positions agree with TRBD2. The CDR3 consists of 15 residues. Germline CDR1 and CDR2: MDHEN and SYDVKM. J lost 7 bases, V lost 1 base, and 8 bases had no gene match. The CDR3 DNA reads TGTGCCAGCAGTTTATTCCGCCGCGGGAGGGGTGAGCAGTACTTC. This translates into CASSLFRRGRGEQYF. The complete variable domain, with remaining parts taken from reference TRBV28 and TRBJ2-7, reads DVKVTQSSRYLVKRTGEKVFLECVQDMDHENMFWYRQDPGLGLRLIYFSYDVKMKEKGDIPEGYSVSREKKERFSLILESASTNQTSMYLCASSLFRRGRGEQYFGPGTRLTVT.

The sample holds many counts of this clonotype. The rearrangement uses TRBV12-3 or TRBV12-4 and TRBJ1-1, with a weak D call TRBD1 (6 bases). V gave up 5 bases and J gave up 4 bases, with 11 bases separating them. This CDR3 has 13 amino acids. The CDR3 spells CASSPQGFTEAFF. Written as DNA, the CDR3 is TGTGCCAGCAGTCCACAGGGCTTCACTGAAGCTTTCTTT.

About this clonotype: The junction departs from germline at one end; a sequencing error may be responsible. The chain has TRBV27 and TRBJ2-1; possible D gene TRBD2, 6 bases. The CDR3 runs 16 residues. CDR1 and CDR2 from the germline V gene are MNHEY and SMNVEV (reference sequence). The CDR3 protein is CASSLSSPGAYNEQFF. The DNA for the CDR3 is TGTGCCAGCAGTCTATCCTCTCCGGGGGCCTACAATGAGCAGTTCTTC.

This sequence joins TRBV4-2 and TRBJ2-6, with D perhaps matching TRBD1 (5 bases). The V end was cut by 6 bases, the J end by 2 bases, with 23 bases between. Per germline, CDR1 LGHNA and CDR2 YNFKEQ. The CDR3 consists of 19 residues. CDR3 in amino acids: CASRLHPRQSLTGANVLTF. The CDR3 DNA reads as TGTGCCAGCAGACTACACCCCAGACAGTCCTTAACTGGGGCCAACGTCCTGACTTTC.

In this sample, this clonotype turned up a few times. Here the CDR3 DNA reads TGTGCCAGCAGTCGGACTAGCGGGAAGGCAACAGATACGCAGTATTTT. It yields the protein CASSRTSGKATDTQYF. The chain joins TRBV6-2 or TRBV6-3 to TRBJ2-3; 12 bases map to TRBD2. The junction had 6 bases not matched to a gene; V was cut back by 5 bases and J by 3 bases. This CDR3 region has 16 residues. Germline V gene sequence: CDR1 MNHEY, CDR2 SVGEGT.

This clonotype was seen repeatedly, ten times or more. The genes are TRBV28 and TRBJ2-2, with a tentative D call TRBD2 (5 bases). Between the trimmed V and J ends, which lost 6 bases and 7 bases, there was a span of 15 bases. Germline CDR1 and CDR2: MDHEN and SYDVKM. The CDR3 is made up of 14 amino acids. Here the CDR3 reads CASSRPFSDGELFF. The CDR3 nucleotides read TGTGCCAGCAGCCGACCGTTTAGCGACGGGGAGCTGTTTTTT. The full variable domain, with the rest looked up from reference TRBV28 and TRBJ2-2, is DVKVTQSSRYLVKRTGEKVFLECVQDMDHENMFWYRQDPGLGLRLIYFSYDVKMKEKGDIPEGYSVSREKKERFSLILESASTNQTSMYLCASSRPFSDGELFFGEGSRLTVL.

As to this clonotype: One junction end disagrees with the germline gene, perhaps due to a read error. The V call is TRBV7-9, the J call TRBJ2-3; 9 bases are a match to TRBD1. From germline, CDR1 is SEHNR and CDR2 FQNEAQ (reference sequence). The CDR3 spans 14 residues. The CDR3 spells CASSSAPGQGGRFF. The CDR3 coding sequence is TGTGCCAGCAGCTCGGCGCCGGGACAGGGAGGGCGCTTCTTT.

This clonotype was seen only once. This rearrangement joins TRBV7-9 to TRBJ2-7; D call uncertain. Germline V lookup: CDR1 SEHNR, CDR2 FQNEAQ (reference sequence). V shed 1 base and J shed 6 bases, with 10 bases lying between them. This CDR3 contains 13 residues. The CDR3 nucleotides read TGTGCCAGCAGCTTAGGAGAAATCGGCGAGCAGTACTTC. Protein product: CASSLGEIGEQYF.